This T cell receptor beta chain was sequenced for a study of T cell responses to AZD1222 COVID-19 vaccine. Comments on this clone: What it recognizes is unknown.

Libraries were prepared by immunoSEQ multiplex PCR; TCRdb keeps only in-frame clonotypes and omits some of them. Of 160,000 or so clones in the sample, around nine tenths were seen once. The CDR3 sequence is 16 residues long. The V end lost 4 bases, the J end lost 4 bases, and 17 bases lay between the germline ends. From germline, CDR1 is SEHNR and CDR2 FQNEAQ (reference sequence). Study-wide results and limits: In the spike-specific TCR repertoire, nearly half reportedly target unmutated variant regions. The number of AZD1222 recipients seropositive at baseline was only 6 or 7. A mostly white British donor set with more females was recruited, and clonal diversity was possibly underestimated.

The material sequenced was peripheral blood, taken on day 0 of AZD1222 vaccination. V usage is TRBV7-9 and J usage is TRBJ1-3; the D is unclear. The sequence was obtained from an adult in good health. In nucleotides, the CDR3 is TGTGCCAGCAGCTCAACCGGTCAGCCCCGAGGAAACACCATATATTTT. Its translation: CASSSTGQPRGNTIYF.